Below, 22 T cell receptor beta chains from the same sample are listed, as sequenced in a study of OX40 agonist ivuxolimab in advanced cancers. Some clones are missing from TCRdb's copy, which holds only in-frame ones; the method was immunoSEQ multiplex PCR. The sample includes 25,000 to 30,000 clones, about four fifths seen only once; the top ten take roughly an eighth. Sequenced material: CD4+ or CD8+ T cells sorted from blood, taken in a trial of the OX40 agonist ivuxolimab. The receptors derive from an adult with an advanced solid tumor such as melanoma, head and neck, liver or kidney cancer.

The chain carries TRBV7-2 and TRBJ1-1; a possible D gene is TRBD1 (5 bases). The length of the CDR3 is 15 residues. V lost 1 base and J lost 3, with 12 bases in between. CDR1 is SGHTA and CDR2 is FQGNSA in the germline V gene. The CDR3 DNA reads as TGTGCCAGCAGCTTAGATTCGGGGACGGACACTGAAGCTTTCTTT. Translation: CASSLDSGTDTEAFF.

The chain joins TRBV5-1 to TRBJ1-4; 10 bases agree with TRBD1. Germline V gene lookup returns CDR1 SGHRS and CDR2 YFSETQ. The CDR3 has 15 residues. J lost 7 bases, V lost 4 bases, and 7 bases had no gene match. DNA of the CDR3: TGCGCCAGCAGCGAAACCGGGACAGGGGCTGAAAAACTGTTTTTT. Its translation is CASSETGTGAEKLFF.

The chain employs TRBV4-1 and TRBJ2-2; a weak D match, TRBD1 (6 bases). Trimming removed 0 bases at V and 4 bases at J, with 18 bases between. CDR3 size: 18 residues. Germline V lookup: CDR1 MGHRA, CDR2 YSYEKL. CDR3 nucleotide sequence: TGCGCCAGCAGCCAAGATTCGTTTACAGGGCGTCCCACCGGGGAGCTGTTTTTT. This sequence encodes CASSQDSFTGRPTGELFF.

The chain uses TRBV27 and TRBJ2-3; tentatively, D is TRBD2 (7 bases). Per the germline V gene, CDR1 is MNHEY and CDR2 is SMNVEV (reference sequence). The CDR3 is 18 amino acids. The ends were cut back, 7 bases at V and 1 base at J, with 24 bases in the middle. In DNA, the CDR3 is TGTGCCAGCAACTCCCGGGGGGCCTTCCTAGCGGGCACAGATACGCAGTATTTT. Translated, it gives CASNSRGAFLAGTDTQYF.

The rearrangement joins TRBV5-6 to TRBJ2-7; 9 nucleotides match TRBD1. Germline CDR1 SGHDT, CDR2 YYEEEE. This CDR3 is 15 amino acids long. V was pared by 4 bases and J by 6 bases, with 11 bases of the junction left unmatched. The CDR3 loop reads CASSPAGTGSAEQYF. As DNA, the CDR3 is TGTGCCAGCAGCCCAGCAGGGACAGGGTCGGCCGAGCAGTACTTC.

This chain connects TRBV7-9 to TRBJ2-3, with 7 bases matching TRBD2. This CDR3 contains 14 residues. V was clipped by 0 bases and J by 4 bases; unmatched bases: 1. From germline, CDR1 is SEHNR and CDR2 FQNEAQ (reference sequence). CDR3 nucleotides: TGTGCCAGCAGCTTAGCGGGAGGGGCAGATACGCAGTATTTT. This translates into CASSLAGGADTQYF.

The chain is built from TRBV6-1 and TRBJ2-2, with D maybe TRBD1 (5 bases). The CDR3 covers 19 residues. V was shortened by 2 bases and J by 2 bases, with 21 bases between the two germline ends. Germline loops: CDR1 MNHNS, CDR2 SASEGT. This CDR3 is CASSESPLDSDINTGELFF. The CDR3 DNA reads TGTGCCAGCAGTGAAAGCCCCCTTGACAGCGATATCAACACCGGGGAGCTGTTTTTT.

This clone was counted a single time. Here the CDR3 DNA reads TGTGCCACCAGCAGAAACACCGGGACAGGGTTCACCGGGGAGCTGTTTTTT. Residues: CATSRNTGTGFTGELFF. The gene calls are TRBV15 and TRBJ2-2, with 9 bases lining up with TRBD1. This CDR3 has 17 residues. V shed 2 bases and J 4 bases; nucleotides not matched to a gene: 8. The V gene's germline CDR1 is LNHNV and CDR2 YYDKDF (reference sequence).

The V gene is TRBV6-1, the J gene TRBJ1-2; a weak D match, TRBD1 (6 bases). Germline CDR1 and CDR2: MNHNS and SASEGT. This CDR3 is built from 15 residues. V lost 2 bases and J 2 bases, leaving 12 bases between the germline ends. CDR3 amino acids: CASSEMGGLNYGYTF. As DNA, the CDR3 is TGTGCCAGCAGTGAAATGGGGGGGCTAAACTATGGCTACACCTTC.

The CDR3 reads CATSPGWGNTEAFF. Here the CDR3 DNA reads TGTGCCACCAGCCCTGGGTGGGGGAACACTGAAGCTTTCTTT. The chain is built from TRBV15 and TRBJ1-1; no firm D call. The germline V gene encodes CDR1 LNHNV and CDR2 YYDKDF (reference sequence). This CDR3 is 14 amino acids long. The V end lost 5 bases, the J end lost 1 base, and 11 bases lay between the germline ends.

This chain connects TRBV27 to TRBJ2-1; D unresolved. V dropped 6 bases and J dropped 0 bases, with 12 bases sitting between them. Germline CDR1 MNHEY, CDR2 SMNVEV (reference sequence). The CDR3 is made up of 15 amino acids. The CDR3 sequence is CASRERESSYNEQFF. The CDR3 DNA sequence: TGTGCCAGCAGGGAGAGAGAAAGCTCCTACAATGAGCAGTTCTTC.

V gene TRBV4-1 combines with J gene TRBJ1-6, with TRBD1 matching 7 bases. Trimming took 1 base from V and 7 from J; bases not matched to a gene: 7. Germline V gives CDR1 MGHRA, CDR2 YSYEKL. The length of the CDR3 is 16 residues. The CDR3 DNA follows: TGCGCCAGCAGCCAAGCGAGGGGGCTAGAAAATTCACCCCTCCACTTT. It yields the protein CASSQARGLENSPLHF.

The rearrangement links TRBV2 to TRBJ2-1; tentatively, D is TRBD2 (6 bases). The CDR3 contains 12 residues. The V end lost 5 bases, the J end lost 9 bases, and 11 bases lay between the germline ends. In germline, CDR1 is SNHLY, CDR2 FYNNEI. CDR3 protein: CASSLTAGEQFF. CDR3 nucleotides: TGTGCCAGCAGTCTCACAGCGGGTGAGCAGTTCTTC.

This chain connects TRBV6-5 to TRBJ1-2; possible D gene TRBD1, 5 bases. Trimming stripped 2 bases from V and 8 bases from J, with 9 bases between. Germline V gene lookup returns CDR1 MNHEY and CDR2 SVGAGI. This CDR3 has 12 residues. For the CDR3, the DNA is TGTGCCAGCAGTTACGGGGCAGAAGGCTACACCTTC. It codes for CASSYGAEGYTF.

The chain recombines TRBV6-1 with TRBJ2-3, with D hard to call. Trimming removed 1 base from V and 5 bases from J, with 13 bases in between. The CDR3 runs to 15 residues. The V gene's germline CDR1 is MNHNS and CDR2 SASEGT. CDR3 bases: TGTGCCAGCAGTGAAGAGTTGGCAGGTGGAGATACGCAGTATTTT. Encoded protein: CASSEELAGGDTQYF.

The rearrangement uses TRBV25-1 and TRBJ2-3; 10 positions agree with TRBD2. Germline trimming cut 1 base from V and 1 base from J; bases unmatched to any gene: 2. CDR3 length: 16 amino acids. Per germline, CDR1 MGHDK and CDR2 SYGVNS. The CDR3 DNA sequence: TGTGCCAGCAGTGAATGGCTAGCGGGGGGCACAGATACGCAGTATTTT. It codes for CASSEWLAGGTDTQYF.

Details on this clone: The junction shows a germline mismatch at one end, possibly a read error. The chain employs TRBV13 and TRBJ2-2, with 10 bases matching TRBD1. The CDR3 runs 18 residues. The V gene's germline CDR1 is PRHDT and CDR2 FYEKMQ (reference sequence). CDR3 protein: CASSSTPGQGPNTGELSF. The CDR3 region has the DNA TGTGCCAGCAGCTCGACCCCGGGACAGGGGCCGAACACCGGGGAGCTGTCTTTT.

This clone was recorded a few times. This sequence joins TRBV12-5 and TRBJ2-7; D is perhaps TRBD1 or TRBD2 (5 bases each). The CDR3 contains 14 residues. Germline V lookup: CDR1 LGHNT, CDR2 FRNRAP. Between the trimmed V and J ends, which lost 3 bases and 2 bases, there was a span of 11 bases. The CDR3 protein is CASGLEGMAYEQYF. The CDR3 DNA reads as TGTGCTAGTGGTTTAGAGGGGATGGCCTACGAGCAGTACTTC.

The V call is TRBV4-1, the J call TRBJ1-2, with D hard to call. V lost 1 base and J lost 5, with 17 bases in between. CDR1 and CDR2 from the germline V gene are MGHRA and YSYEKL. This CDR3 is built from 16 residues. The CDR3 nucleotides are TGCGCCAGCAGCCAAGTCGGGTCAGGACTAGGGTATGGCTACACCTTC. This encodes CASSQVGSGLGYGYTF.

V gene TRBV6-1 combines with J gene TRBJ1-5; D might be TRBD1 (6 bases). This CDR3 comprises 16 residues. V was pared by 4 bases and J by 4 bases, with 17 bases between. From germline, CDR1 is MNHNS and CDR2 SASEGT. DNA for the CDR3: TGTGCCAGCAGTGGGCGGACAGACCCGGGGAATCAGCCCCAGCATTTT. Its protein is CASSGRTDPGNQPQHF.

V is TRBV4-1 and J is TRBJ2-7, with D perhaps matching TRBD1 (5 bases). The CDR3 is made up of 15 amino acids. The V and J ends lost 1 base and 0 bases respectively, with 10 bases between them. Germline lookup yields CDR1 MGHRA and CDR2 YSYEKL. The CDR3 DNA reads TGCGCCAGCAGCCAAGGGGCGGACATCTCCTACGAGCAGTACTTC. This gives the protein CASSQGADISYEQYF.

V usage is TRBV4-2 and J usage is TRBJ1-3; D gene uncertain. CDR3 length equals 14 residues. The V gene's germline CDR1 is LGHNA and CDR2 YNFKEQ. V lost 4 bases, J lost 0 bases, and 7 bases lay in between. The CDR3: CASSPGISGNTIYF. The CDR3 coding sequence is TGTGCCAGCAGCCCCGGGATCTCTGGAAACACCATATATTTT.